This T cell receptor beta chain is drawn from a study of T cells expressing NK-cell markers. TCRdb reanalyzed the 5' RACE reads and collapses them to one entry per CDR3 protein, without DNA. Here the sample table reports 200,000 to 300,000 distinct CDR3 sequences. The CDR3 runs 13 residues. CDR1 is DFQATT and CDR2 is SNEGSKA in the germline V gene (reference sequence). This clonotype originated in a woman between 18 and 75 years old in good health. The sample taken for sequencing was blood T cells: a sorted CD56 or NKG2C T cell subset, CD4+ or CD8+ T cells, or bulk PBMC T cells (not recorded which). The rearrangement joins TRBV20-1 to TRBJ1-2; there is no DNA to check the TCRdb D call of TRBD1. CDR3: CSANMDRAGGYTF.